This TCR beta chain was identified during a study of cytomegalovirus exposure and HLA in healthy donors. General study results and limits: First-cohort TCR clusters were later found to tend to co-occur in the approximately 120 validation repertoires. The CMV antigen specificity of a few CMV-associated chains was confirmed through in vitro analysis. Diagnosis of cytomegalovirus status made by the classifier reportedly showed high specificity and sensitivity.

As to this clone: Antigen specificity is unknown.

CDR3 length: 16 residues. After removal of 3 bases from V and 3 bases from J, the junction contained 10 bases not matched to a gene. Germline V gene lookup returns CDR1 SEHNR and CDR2 FQNEAQ (reference sequence). Repertoires were generated with immunoSEQ multiplex PCR, while TCRdb's copy carries only in-frame clones and drops some. The sample holds over 150,000 clones, about 86% seen once. Sequenced: PBMCs. V is TRBV7-9 and J is TRBJ2-7, with TRBD1 identical over 8 bases. The sequence was obtained from a man between 18 and 35 years old in good health and CMV-seropositive. The DNA of the CDR3 is TGTGCCAGCAGCTTGACCGCCGAGACAGGGGACTACGAGCAGTACTTC. Translating gives CASSLTAETGDYEQYF.